This T cell receptor (beta chain) was obtained from a study of T cell changes during pregnancy in multiple sclerosis (dated by TCRdb to 2018 to 2020). For the wider study: In women with multiple sclerosis, the researchers looked at how the T cell repertoire shifted as pregnancy progressed.

About this clone itself: The target of this receptor is not known. Nothing much larger sits one base from this clone, and base qualities are not available.

The library was made by the immunoSEQ multiplex PCR assay. The table was pulled from immuneACCESS by TCRdb, which kept in-frame rearrangements only. Such tables lose some clones; where checked, under half of the loss comes from unresolved V genes, and the rest has no known cause. This sample has tens of thousands of clones in its table, and roughly 93% of those were observed once. Approximately 2.4% of the sample rests with the top ten. CDR1 MNHNS and CDR2 SASEGT are derived from the germline V gene. The CDR3, from cysteine to phenylalanine, totals 15 residues. The read is trimmed to its CDR3 DNA, 45 bases read in frame from base 1. Compared with germline, V lacks 7 bases and J lacks 6 bases; bases without a gene match: 7.

Rearrangement joined TRBV6-1 to TRBJ2-2; TRBD1 matches 11 bases in the middle. The origin of this receptor is a female donor with multiple sclerosis, enrolled in a pregnancy study. This sample comprised peripheral blood, obtained in the second trimester of pregnancy. Here the CDR3 is given as CASIGDRGWPGELFF. At the DNA level, the sequence is TGTGCCAGCATTGGGGACAGGGGGTGGCCCGGGGAGCTGTTTTTT.